The clone carrying this T cell receptor (beta chain) is labeled as medium-sized. CDR1 and CDR2 from the germline V gene are DFQATT and SNEGSKA (reference sequence). V was shortened by 0 bases and J by 1 base, with 8 bases between the two germline ends. The CDR3 is 14 amino acids. Using roughly 15 ng of total RNA, TCR libraries were made with the QIAseq Immune Repertoire TCR panel. TCRdb re-analysed the reads in MiXCR, keeping a single row per CDR3 protein. The sample includes hundreds of distinct CDR3 sequences, more than 7% of them seen just once. The source of the sample is a study of circulating CD8 cells and anti-PD-1 response in melanoma. Looking at the study overall: Every 2 weeks, patients got 3 mg/kg nivolumab intravenously.

Four subsets defined by PD-1 and/or TIGIT were sorted from live CD3+CD8+TCRalphabeta+ cells. Sequenced material: CD8+ T cells from PBMCs, taken at baseline or after one month of anti-PD-1 therapy (not recorded which). This sequence was found in a human donor with melanoma. The chain couples TRBV20-1 to TRBJ2-3, with D perhaps matching TRBD2 (7 bases). The CDR3 reads CSARDGGRTDTQYF. The DNA for the CDR3 is TGCAGTGCTAGAGACGGGGGGCGCACAGATACGCAGTATTTT.